Below are 23 T cell receptor beta chains sequenced from a single sample in a study of response to subunit inactivated influenza vaccine. TCRdb passed the RT-PCR reads through MiXCR, listing each CDR3 protein once. The sample includes more than 400,000 distinct CDR3 sequences, approximately 7.2% of them seen just once. The sequences come from PBMCs from blood, collected about 24 months after vaccination. These receptors originate from a man aged 50 to 69 who received an inactivated influenza vaccine.

This clonotype was counted only a few times. The CDR3, as DNA: TGCAGCGTCCGAGGACCTTACGAGCAGTACTTC. Translation gives CSVRGPYEQYF. The chain carries TRBV29-1 and TRBJ2-7; D unresolved. V was cut by 6 bases and J by 4 bases, with 10 bases left in between. Germline CDR1 is SQVTM and CDR2 is ANQGSEA. The CDR3 has 11 residues.

Ten or more counts support this clonotype. V is TRBV6-1 and J is TRBJ2-3; possibly TRBD1 or TRBD2 for D (5 bases each). Germline V gives CDR1 MNHNS, CDR2 SASEGT. The V gene lost 8 bases and the J gene lost 1 base, with 10 bases spanning the gap. This CDR3 is built from 13 residues. The CDR3 DNA sequence: TGTGCCAGCCTCATGGGGGGCACAGATACGCAGTATTTT. It encodes CASLMGGTDTQYF.

DNA for the CDR3: TGTGCCAGCAGCAGTAGGGACGGCGGGAACACTGAAGCTTTCTTT. Protein product: CASSSRDGGNTEAFF. V is TRBV6-2 or TRBV6-3 and J is TRBJ1-1, with D possibly TRBD1 on 5 matching bases. The CDR3 totals 15 residues. V was pared by 6 bases and J by 1 base, with 15 bases between. Per germline, CDR1 MNHEY and CDR2 SVGEGT.

This clonotype showed up many times. The rearrangement links TRBV4-3 to TRBJ2-3, with 12 positions matching TRBD2. The CDR3 sequence is 16 residues long. J was trimmed by 5 bases and V by 4 bases; bases with no gene match: 7. Germline V gives CDR1 LGHNA, CDR2 YSLEER. The CDR3 nucleotides are TGCGCCAGCAGCCCCTCACCTAGCGGGGGGGGAGATACGCAGTATTTT. Encoded protein: CASSPSPSGGGDTQYF.

This clonotype was picked up many times. This rearrangement joins TRBV4-3 to TRBJ1-1; 7 bases fit TRBD1. The junction had 5 bases not matched to a gene; V was cut back by 0 bases and J by 1 base. Germline V gene lookup returns CDR1 LGHNA and CDR2 YSLEER. The CDR3 is 16 residues long. In DNA, the CDR3 is TGCGCCAGCAGCCAAGATATAGGGACAGCGAACACTGAAGCTTTCTTT. Protein product: CASSQDIGTANTEAFF.

The CDR3 bases are TGTGCCAGCAGCCGGACAGGGTCTTTAAACGAGCAGTACTTC. Its protein product is CASSRTGSLNEQYF. The V and J genes are TRBV11-2 and TRBJ2-7; 8 bases align to TRBD1. Looked up from germline, CDR1 is SGHAT and CDR2 is FQNNGV. CDR3 length: 14 residues. Trimming cost V 5 bases and J 5 bases; bases outside gene matches: 8.

Only a few counts were recorded for this clonotype. V is TRBV6-5 and J is TRBJ2-2; D call uncertain. CDR1 and CDR2 (germline): MNHEY, SVGAGI. Trimming left V 0 bases short and J 4 bases short, with 6 bases between. The CDR3 has 14 amino acids. The CDR3 DNA sequence: TGTGCCAGCAGTTACTCTTGGAGCACCGGGGAGCTGTTTTTT. Translated, it gives CASSYSWSTGELFF.

This clonotype was seen a handful of times. This chain connects TRBV7-2 to TRBJ2-3; 10 bases line up with TRBD2. With 3 bases clipped from V and 2 bases from J, the junction kept 8 bases outside the gene matches. Germline CDR1 reads SGHTA; CDR2 reads FQGNSA. CDR3 size: 17 residues. This CDR3 is CASSLAGTSAATDTQYF. As DNA, the CDR3 is TGTGCCAGCAGCTTGGCCGGGACTAGCGCCGCCACAGATACGCAGTATTTT. Together with reference TRBV7-2 and TRBJ2-3, the CDR3 gives the full variable domain: GAGVSQSPSNKVTEKGKDVELRCDPISGHTALYWYRQSLGQGLEFLIYFQGNSAPDKSGLPSDRFSAERTGGSVSTLTIQRTQQEDSAVYLCASSLAGTSAATDTQYFGPGTRLTVL.

This clonotype has more than one count but fewer than ten. The CDR3 sequence is CSADLLAGGNYEQYF. The CDR3, as DNA: TGCAGTGCTGACCTACTAGCGGGAGGCAACTACGAGCAGTACTTC. The chain uses TRBV20-1 and TRBJ2-7; 12 nucleotides match TRBD2. The CDR3 is 15 residues long. Germline trimming cut 5 bases from V and 3 bases from J; bases unmatched to any gene: 8. CDR1 is DFQATT, CDR2 SNEGSKA, per germline (reference sequence).

The CDR3 is CASSLRQSDTGELFF. CDR3 bases: TGTGCCAGCAGCTTAAGACAGTCGGACACCGGGGAGCTGTTTTTT. V usage is TRBV7-2 and J usage is TRBJ2-2; the D gene is possibly TRBD1 (5 bases). Trimming removed 2 bases at V and 3 bases at J, with 10 bases between. In germline, CDR1 is SGHTA, CDR2 FQGNSA. There are 15 residues in the CDR3.

This clonotype was counted a few times. The chain has TRBV20-1 and TRBJ2-7; 11 positions agree with TRBD2. The CDR3 loop spans 14 amino acids. V lost 6 bases, J lost 2 bases, and 6 bases stayed unmatched. The germline CDR1 and CDR2 sequences are DFQATT and SNEGSKA (reference sequence). As DNA, the CDR3 is TGCAGTGCGGTACTAGCGGGAGCAGCCTACGAGCAGTACTTC. Translated, it gives CSAVLAGAAYEQYF.

The sample holds a few counts of this clonotype. The gene calls are TRBV20-1 and TRBJ2-2; D is undetermined. The V gene lost 3 bases and the J gene lost 2 bases, with 7 bases spanning the gap. The CDR3 sequence is 13 residues long. CDR1 and CDR2 from the germline V gene are DFQATT and SNEGSKA (reference sequence). For the CDR3, the DNA is TGCAGTGCTAGGCCCGCAAACACCGGGGAGCTGTTTTTT. This gives the protein CSARPANTGELFF.

This clonotype came up many times. The genes are TRBV20-1 and TRBJ2-7, with D hard to call. The V end lost 6 bases, the J end lost 2 bases, and 11 bases lay between the germline ends. The CDR3 extends over 12 amino acids. CDR1 DFQATT and CDR2 SNEGSKA come from the germline V gene (reference sequence). The CDR3 loop is CSAPTQPYEQYF. For the CDR3, the DNA is TGCAGTGCCCCCACCCAACCCTACGAGCAGTACTTC.

This clonotype was seen only a few times. One end of the junction fails to match germline, which may point to a read error. The V gene is TRBV3-1, the J gene TRBJ2-7; 9 bases match TRBD1. Germline V lookup: CDR1 LGHDT, CDR2 YNNKEL (reference sequence). The CDR3 covers 16 residues. The CDR3 coding sequence is TGTGCCAGCAGCGAAGAAGGGGACAGGGCTCGCTACGAGCAGTACTTC. Translated: CASSEEGDRARYEQYF.

This clonotype was recorded many times. This chain links TRBV5-1 with TRBJ2-5; 7 bases are a match to TRBD2. V lost 2 bases and J lost 6; bases outside the gene matches: 10. This CDR3 contains 15 residues. CDR1 is SGHRS, CDR2 YFSETQ, per germline. CDR3 nucleotide sequence: TGCGCCAGCAGCTTTGGGGCGGGAGAGCGGAAGACCCAGTACTTC. The encoded protein is CASSFGAGERKTQYF. Together with reference TRBV5-1 and TRBJ2-5, the CDR3 gives the full variable domain: KAGVTQTPRYLIKTRGQQVTLSCSPISGHRSVSWYQQTPGQGLQFLFEYFSETQRNKGNFPGRFSGRQFSNSRSEMNVSTLELGDSALYLCASSFGAGERKTQYFGPGTRLLVL.

The rearrangement links TRBV9 to TRBJ2-5, with 8 bases aligning to TRBD1. The V and J ends lost 0 bases and 2 bases, in that order; junction bases with no gene match: 6. Germline V gives CDR1 SGDLS, CDR2 YYNGEE. The CDR3 extends over 16 amino acids. Here the CDR3 DNA reads TGTGCCAGCAGCGTAGGGGCAGGGGGCCGGCAAGAGACCCAGTACTTC. This encodes CASSVGAGGRQETQYF.

This clonotype was recorded at least ten times. V and J are TRBV27 and TRBJ2-2, with TRBD1 as a possible D gene (6 bases). Between the trimmed V and J ends, which lost 2 bases and 7 bases, there was a span of 20 bases. Per the germline V gene, CDR1 is MNHEY and CDR2 is SMNVEV (reference sequence). This CDR3 has 17 residues. CDR3 protein: CASSLDTGLGIRGELFF. CDR3 nucleotides: TGTGCCAGCAGTTTAGATACAGGGTTAGGGATACGCGGGGAGCTGTTTTTT.

This clonotype was seen repeatedly, ten times or more. V gene TRBV4-3 combines with J gene TRBJ2-3; D unclear. Germline V gene data show CDR1 as LGHNA and CDR2 as YSLEER. This CDR3 contains 19 residues. V was pared by 4 bases and J by 0 bases, with 23 bases between. Written as DNA, the CDR3 is TGCGCCAGCAGCCGAGAATGGGGTTCCGACGGGTTTAGCACAGATACGCAGTATTTT. Residues: CASSREWGSDGFSTDTQYF.

This clonotype was seen a handful of times. This sequence joins TRBV6-2 or TRBV6-3 and TRBJ1-5; a possible D gene is TRBD1 (5 bases). Germline assignment: CDR1 MNHEY and CDR2 SVGEGT. The V and J ends lost 5 bases and 0 bases respectively, with 17 bases between them. The CDR3 sequence is 17 residues long. DNA of the CDR3: TGTGCCAGCAGTGTCAGGGACGTTTGGGATAGCAATCAGCCCCAGCATTTT. It specifies CASSVRDVWDSNQPQHF.

This clonotype was found a few times. The rearrangement joins TRBV19 to TRBJ1-1; the D gene is possibly TRBD1 (5 bases). CDR1 LNHDA and CDR2 SQIVND come from the germline V gene (reference sequence). This CDR3 is built from 15 residues. V was clipped by 6 bases and J by 0 bases, with 14 bases between them. CDR3 sequence reads: CASRRKQVMNTEAFF. The CDR3 DNA reads as TGTGCCAGTAGGAGAAAACAGGTCATGAACACTGAAGCTTTCTTT. The full variable domain, rest sourced from reference TRBV19 and TRBJ1-1, is DGGITQSPKYLFRKEGQNVTLSCEQNLNHDAMYWYRQDPGQGLRLIYYSQIVNDFQKGDIAEGYSVSREKKESFPLTVTSAQKNPTAFYLCASRRKQVMNTEAFFGQGTRLTVV.

V and J are TRBV6-2 or TRBV6-3 and TRBJ2-7, with D possibly matching TRBD2 (5 bases). Germline-derived CDR1 and CDR2 are MNHEY and SVGEGT. V lost 4 bases to trimming and J lost 0 bases, with 16 bases between them. This CDR3 contains 16 residues. The CDR3 here is CASSFSRTETSYEQYF. The CDR3 DNA reads as TGTGCCAGCAGTTTCTCGAGGACTGAAACCTCCTACGAGCAGTACTTC.

This clonotype was counted many times. The J gene is TRBJ2-7, the V gene TRBV7-2; 10 positions agree with TRBD2. The junction had 10 bases not matched to a gene; V was cut back by 4 bases and J by 4 bases. The germline V gene encodes CDR1 SGHTA and CDR2 FQGNSA. The CDR3 totals 16 residues. CDR3 protein: CASSSPTSGNPYEQYF. The CDR3 nucleotides are TGTGCCAGCAGCTCACCTACTAGCGGGAACCCATACGAGCAGTACTTC.

This rearrangement joins TRBV20-1 to TRBJ2-7; D possibly uses TRBD1 or TRBD2 (5 bases each). This CDR3 is 15 amino acids long. Germline V lookup: CDR1 DFQATT, CDR2 SNEGSKA (reference sequence). The V and J ends lost 1 base and 3 bases respectively, with 16 bases between them. CDR3 DNA: TGCAGTGCTAGAGTCACTCCGGGGCAGGGCTACGAGCAGTACTTC. Its translation is CSARVTPGQGYEQYF.